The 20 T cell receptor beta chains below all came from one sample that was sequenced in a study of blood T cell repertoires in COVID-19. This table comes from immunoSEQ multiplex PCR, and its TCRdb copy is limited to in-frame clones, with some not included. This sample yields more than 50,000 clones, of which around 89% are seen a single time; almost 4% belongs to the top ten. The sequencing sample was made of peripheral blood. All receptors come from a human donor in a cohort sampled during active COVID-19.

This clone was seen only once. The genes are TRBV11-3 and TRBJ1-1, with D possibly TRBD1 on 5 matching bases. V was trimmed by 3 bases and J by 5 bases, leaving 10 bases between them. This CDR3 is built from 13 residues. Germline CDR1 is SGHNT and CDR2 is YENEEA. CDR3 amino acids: CASSLGRVTEAFF. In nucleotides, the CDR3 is TGTGCCAGCAGCTTGGGCAGGGTAACTGAAGCTTTCTTT.

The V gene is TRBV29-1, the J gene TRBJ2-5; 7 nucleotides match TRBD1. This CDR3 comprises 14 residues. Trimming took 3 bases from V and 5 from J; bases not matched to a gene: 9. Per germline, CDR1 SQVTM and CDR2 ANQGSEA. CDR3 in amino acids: CSVEPDRLGETQYF. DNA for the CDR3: TGCAGCGTTGAGCCGGACAGGTTGGGGGAGACCCAGTACTTC.

CDR3 DNA sequence: TGTGCCAGCAGAACGGGACAGGGACCTGGGACTGAAGCTTTCTTT. This codes for CASRTGQGPGTEAFF. This rearrangement joins TRBV27 to TRBJ1-1; 9 positions agree with TRBD1. Germline CDR1 MNHEY, CDR2 SMNVEV (reference sequence). The CDR3 is made up of 15 amino acids. V trimming: 6 bases; J trimming: 5 bases; junction bases outside the gene matches: 10.

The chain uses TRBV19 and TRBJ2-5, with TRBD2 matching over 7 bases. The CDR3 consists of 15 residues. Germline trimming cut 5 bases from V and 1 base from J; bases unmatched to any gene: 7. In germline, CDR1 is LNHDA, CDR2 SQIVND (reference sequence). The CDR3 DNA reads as TGTGCCAGTAGTCCGCGGACTAGTCCCCAAGAGACCCAGTACTTC. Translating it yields CASSPRTSPQETQYF.

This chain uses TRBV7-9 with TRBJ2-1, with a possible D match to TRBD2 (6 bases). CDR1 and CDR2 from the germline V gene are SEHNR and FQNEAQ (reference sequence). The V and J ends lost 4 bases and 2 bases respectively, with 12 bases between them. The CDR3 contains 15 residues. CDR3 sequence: CASSSTGGAYNEQFF. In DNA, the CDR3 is TGTGCCAGCAGCTCCACCGGGGGAGCCTACAATGAGCAGTTCTTC.

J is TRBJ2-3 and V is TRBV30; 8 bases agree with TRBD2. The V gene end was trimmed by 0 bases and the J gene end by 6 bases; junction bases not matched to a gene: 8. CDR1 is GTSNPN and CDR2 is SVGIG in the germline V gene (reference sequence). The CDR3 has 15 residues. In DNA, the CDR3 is TGTGCCTGGAGTGTACGAGCGGGAGAAGCGGATACGCAGTATTTT. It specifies CAWSVRAGEADTQYF.

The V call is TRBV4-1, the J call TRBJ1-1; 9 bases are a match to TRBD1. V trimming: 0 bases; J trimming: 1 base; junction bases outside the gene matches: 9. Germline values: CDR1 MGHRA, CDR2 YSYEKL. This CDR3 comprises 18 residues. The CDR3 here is CASSQDGKQGAWNTEAFF. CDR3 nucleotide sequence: TGCGCCAGCAGCCAAGATGGCAAACAGGGGGCCTGGAACACTGAAGCTTTCTTT.

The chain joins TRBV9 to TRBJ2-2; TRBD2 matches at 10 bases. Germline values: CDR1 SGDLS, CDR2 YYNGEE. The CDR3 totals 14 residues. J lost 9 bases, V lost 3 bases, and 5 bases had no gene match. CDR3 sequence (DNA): TGTGCCAGCAGCGGTAGCGGGGGGAAGAGGGAGCTGTTTTTT. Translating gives CASSGSGGKRELFF.

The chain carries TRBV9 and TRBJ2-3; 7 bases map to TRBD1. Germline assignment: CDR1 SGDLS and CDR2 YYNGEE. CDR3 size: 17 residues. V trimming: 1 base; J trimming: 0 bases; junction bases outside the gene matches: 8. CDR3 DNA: TGTGCCAGCAGCGTAACAGGGGCCACCCCAAGCACAGATACGCAGTATTTT. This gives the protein CASSVTGATPSTDTQYF. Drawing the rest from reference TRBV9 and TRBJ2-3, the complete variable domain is DSGVTQTPKHLITATGQRVTLRCSPRSGDLSVYWYQQSLDQGLQFLIQYYNGEERAKGNILERFSAQQFPDLHSELNLSSLELGDSALYFCASSVTGATPSTDTQYFGPGTRLTVL.

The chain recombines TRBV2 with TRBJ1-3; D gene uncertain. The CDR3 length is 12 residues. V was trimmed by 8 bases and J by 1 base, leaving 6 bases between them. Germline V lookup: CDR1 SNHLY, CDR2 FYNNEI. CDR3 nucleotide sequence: TGTGCCAGCCGGCGGTCTGGAAACACCATATATTTT. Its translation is CASRRSGNTIYF.

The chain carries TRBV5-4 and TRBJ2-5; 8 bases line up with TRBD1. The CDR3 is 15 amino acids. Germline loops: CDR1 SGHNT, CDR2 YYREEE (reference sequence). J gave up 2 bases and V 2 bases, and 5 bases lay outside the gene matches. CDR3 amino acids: CASSFQGALQETQYF. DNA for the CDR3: TGTGCCAGCAGCTTCCAGGGGGCCCTACAAGAGACCCAGTACTTC.

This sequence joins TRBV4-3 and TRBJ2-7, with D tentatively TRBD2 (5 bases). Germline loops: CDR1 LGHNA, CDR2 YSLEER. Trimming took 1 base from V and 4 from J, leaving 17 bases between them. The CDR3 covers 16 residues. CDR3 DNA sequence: TGCGCCAGCAGCCAAGTGGCATCGGGGTTCGGGTACGAGCAGTACTTC. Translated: CASSQVASGFGYEQYF.

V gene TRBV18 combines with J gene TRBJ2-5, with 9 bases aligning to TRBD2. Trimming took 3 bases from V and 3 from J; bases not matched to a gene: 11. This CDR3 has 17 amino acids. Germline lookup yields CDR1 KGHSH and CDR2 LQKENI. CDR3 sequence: CASSPQKIVAGEETQYF. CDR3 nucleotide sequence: TGTGCCAGCTCACCTCAAAAAATAGTAGCGGGGGAAGAGACCCAGTACTTC.

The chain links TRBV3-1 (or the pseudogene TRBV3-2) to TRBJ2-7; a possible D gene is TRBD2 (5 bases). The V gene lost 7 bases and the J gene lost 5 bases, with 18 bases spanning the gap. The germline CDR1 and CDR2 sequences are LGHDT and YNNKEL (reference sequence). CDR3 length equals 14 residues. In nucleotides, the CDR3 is TGTGCCAGCAAGGGTCGGGGTCTCAGCCACGAGCAGTACTTC. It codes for CASKGRGLSHEQYF.

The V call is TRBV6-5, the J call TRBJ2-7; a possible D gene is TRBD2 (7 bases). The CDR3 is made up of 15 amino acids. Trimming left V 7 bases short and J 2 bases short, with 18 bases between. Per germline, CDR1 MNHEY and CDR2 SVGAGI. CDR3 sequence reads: CASILRGGATYEQYF. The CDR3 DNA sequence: TGTGCCAGCATCCTGAGGGGGGGTGCCACCTACGAGCAGTACTTC.

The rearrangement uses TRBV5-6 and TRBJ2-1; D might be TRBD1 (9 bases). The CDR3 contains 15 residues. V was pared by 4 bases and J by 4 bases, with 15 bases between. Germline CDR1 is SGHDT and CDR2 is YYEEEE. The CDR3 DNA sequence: TGTGCCAGCAGCCGGGAGGGACAGGGATACAATGAGCAGTTCTTC. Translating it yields CASSREGQGYNEQFF.

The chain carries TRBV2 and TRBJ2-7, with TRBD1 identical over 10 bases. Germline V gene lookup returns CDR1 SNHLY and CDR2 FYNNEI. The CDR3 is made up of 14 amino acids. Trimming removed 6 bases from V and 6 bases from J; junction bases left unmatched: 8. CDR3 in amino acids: CASRAGTGDAEQYF. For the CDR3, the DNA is TGTGCCAGCAGGGCCGGGACAGGGGACGCCGAGCAGTACTTC.

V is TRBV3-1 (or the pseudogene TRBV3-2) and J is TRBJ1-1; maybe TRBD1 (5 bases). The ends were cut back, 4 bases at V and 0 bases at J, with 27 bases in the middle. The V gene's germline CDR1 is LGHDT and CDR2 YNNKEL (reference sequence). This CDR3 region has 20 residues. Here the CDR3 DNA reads TGTGCCAGCAGCCTCATTTGGGGGAGGGTCTCCGGTGAGATGAACACTGAAGCTTTCTTT. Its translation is CASSLIWGRVSGEMNTEAFF.

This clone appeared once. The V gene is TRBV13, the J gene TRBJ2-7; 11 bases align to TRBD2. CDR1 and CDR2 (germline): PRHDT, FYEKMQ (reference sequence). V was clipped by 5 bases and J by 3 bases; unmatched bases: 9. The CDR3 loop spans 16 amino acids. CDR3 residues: CASSTSGGLAGYEQYF. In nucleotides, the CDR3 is TGTGCCAGCAGCACTTCCGGCGGACTAGCGGGCTACGAGCAGTACTTC.

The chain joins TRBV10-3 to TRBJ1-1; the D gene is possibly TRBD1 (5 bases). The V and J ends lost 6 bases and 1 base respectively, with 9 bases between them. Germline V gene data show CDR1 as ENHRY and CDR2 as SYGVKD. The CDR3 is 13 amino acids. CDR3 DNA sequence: TGTGCCATCAGAGGGGCTGAGAACACTGAAGCTTTCTTT. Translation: CAIRGAENTEAFF.